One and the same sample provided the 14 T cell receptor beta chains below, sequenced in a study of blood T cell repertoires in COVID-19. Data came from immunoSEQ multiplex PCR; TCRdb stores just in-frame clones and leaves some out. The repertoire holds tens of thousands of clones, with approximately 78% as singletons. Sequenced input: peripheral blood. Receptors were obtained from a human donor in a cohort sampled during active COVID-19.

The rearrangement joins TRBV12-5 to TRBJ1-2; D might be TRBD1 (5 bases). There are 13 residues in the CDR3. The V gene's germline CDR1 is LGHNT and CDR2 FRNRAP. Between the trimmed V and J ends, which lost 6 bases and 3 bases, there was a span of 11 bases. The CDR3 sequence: CASGIQTDYGYTF. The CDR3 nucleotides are TGTGCTAGTGGGATACAGACAGACTATGGCTACACCTTC.

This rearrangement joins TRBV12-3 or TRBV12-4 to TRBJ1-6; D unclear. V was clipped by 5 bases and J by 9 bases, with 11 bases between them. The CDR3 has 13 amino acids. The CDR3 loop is CASSGPTRSPLHF. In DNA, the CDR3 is TGTGCCAGCAGTGGCCCAACCCGTTCACCCCTCCACTTT.

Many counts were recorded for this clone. CDR3: CASTNGGRGHQPQHF. The CDR3 DNA is TGTGCCAGTACCAACGGAGGCAGGGGGCATCAGCCCCAGCATTTT. The chain joins TRBV19 to TRBJ1-5; 8 positions match TRBD1. This CDR3 has 15 amino acids. Trimming at V came to 7 bases and at J to 5 bases, leaving 10 bases not matched to a gene. The germline V gene encodes CDR1 LNHDA and CDR2 SQIVND (reference sequence).

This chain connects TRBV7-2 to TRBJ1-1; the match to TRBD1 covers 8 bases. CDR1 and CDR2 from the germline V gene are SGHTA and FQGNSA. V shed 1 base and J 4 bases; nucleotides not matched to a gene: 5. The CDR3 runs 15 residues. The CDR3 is CASSLVQGAITEAFF. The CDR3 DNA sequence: TGTGCCAGCAGCTTAGTTCAGGGGGCGATCACTGAAGCTTTCTTT. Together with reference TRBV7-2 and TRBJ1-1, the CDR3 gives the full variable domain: GAGVSQSPSNKVTEKGKDVELRCDPISGHTALYWYRQSLGQGLEFLIYFQGNSAPDKSGLPSDRFSAERTGGSVSTLTIQRTQQEDSAVYLCASSLVQGAITEAFFGQGTRLTVV.

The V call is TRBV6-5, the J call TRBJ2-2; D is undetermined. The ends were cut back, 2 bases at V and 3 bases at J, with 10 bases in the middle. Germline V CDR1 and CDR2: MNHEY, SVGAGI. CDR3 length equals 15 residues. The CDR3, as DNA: TGTGCCAGCAGTTACGACGGGTCGGACACCGGGGAGCTGTTTTTT. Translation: CASSYDGSDTGELFF.

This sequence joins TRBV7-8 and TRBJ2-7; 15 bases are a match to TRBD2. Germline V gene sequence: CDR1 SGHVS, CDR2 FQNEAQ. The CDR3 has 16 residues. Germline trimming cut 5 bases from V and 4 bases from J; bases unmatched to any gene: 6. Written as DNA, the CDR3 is TGTGCCAGCAGCCAAAGGACTAGCGGGGGGGCGTACGAGCAGTACTTC. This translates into CASSQRTSGGAYEQYF.

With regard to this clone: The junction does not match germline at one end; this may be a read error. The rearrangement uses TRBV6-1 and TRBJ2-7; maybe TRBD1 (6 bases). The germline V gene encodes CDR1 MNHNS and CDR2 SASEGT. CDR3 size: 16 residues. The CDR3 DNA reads TGTGCCAGCAGTGGAAGGGCAGGGGCCCTCTCCAACGAGCAGTACTTC. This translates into CASSGRAGALSNEQYF.

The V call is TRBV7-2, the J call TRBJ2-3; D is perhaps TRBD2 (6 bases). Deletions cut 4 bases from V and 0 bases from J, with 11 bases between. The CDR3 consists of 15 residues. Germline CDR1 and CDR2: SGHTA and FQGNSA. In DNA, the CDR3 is TGTGCCAGCAGCTCCTTCGGGGGAAGCACAGATACGCAGTATTTT. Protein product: CASSSFGGSTDTQYF. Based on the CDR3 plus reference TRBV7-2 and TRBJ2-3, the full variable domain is GAGVSQSPSNKVTEKGKDVELRCDPISGHTALYWYRQSLGQGLEFLIYFQGNSAPDKSGLPSDRFSAERTGGSVSTLTIQRTQQEDSAVYLCASSSFGGSTDTQYFGPGTRLTVL.

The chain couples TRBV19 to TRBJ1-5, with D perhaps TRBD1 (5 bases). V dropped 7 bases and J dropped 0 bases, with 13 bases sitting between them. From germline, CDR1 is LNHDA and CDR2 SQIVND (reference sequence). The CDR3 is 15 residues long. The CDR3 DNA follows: TGTGCCAGTACCTCGGGACTTTATAGCAATCAGCCCCAGCATTTT. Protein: CASTSGLYSNQPQHF.

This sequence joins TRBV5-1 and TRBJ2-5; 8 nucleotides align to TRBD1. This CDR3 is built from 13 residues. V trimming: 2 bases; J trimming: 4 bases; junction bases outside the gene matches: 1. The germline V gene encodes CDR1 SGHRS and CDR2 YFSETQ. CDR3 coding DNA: TGCGCCAGCAGCTTCGGGACAGGAGAGACCCAGTACTTC. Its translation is CASSFGTGETQYF.

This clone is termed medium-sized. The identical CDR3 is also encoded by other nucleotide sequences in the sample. The CDR3 region is CASSRNRGYEQYF. CDR3 sequence (DNA): TGTGCCAGCAGCCGAAACAGGGGCTACGAGCAGTACTTC. The V gene is TRBV12-3 or TRBV12-4, the J gene TRBJ2-7; 7 nucleotides match TRBD1. V trimming: 6 bases; J trimming: 3 bases; junction bases outside the gene matches: 5. The CDR3 runs 13 residues.

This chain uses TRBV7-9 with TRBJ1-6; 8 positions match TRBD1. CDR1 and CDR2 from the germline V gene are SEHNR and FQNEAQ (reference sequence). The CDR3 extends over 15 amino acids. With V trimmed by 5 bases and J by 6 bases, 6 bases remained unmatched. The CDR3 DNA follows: TGTGCCAGCAGCCGCGGGACAGGAGGTAATTCACCCCTCCACTTT. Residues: CASSRGTGGNSPLHF.

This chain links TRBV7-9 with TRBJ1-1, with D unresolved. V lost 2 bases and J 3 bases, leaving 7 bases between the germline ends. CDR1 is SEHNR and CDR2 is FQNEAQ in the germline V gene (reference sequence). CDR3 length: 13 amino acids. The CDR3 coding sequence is TGTGCCAGCAGCTTACGTTCGGACACTGAAGCTTTCTTT. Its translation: CASSLRSDTEAFF. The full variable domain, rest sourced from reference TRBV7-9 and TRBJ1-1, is DTGVSQNPRHKITKRGQNVTFRCDPISEHNRLYWYRQTLGQGPEFLTYFQNEAQLEKSRLLSDRFSAERPKGSFSTLEIQRTEQGDSAMYLCASSLRSDTEAFFGQGTRLTVV.

The CDR3 region has the DNA TGTGCCAGCACCAAAAGTCGGCTAGCGGGTGCAGGCACCGGGGAGCTGTTTTTT. Its translation: CASTKSRLAGAGTGELFF. The chain recombines TRBV11-2 with TRBJ2-2, with 8 bases lining up with TRBD2. CDR1 and CDR2 (germline): SGHAT, FQNNGV. The ends lost 7 bases at V and 4 bases at J; junction bases unmatched: 17. The length of the CDR3 is 18 residues.